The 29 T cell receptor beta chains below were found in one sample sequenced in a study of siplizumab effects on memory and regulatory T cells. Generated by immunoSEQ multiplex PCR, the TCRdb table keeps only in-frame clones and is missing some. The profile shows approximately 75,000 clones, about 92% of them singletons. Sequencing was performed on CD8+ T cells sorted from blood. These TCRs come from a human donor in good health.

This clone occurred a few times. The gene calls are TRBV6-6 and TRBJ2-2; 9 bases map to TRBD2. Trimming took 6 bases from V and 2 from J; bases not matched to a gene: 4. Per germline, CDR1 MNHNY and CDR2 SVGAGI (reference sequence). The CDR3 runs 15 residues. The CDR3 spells CASSRGGANTGELFF. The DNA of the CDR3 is TGTGCCAGCAGCCGCGGGGGGGCTAACACCGGGGAGCTGTTTTTT.

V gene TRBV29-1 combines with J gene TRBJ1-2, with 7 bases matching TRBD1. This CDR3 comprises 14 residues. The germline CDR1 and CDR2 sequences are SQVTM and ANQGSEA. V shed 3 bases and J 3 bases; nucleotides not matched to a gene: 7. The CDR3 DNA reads TGCAGCGTTGACGGCCAGGGGGGCTACTATGGCTACACCTTC. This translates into CSVDGQGGYYGYTF.

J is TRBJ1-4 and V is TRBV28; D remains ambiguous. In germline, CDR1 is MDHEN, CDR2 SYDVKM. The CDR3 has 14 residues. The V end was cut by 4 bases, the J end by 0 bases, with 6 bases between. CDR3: CASSSISTNEKLFF. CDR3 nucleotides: TGTGCCAGCAGTTCGATCTCAACTAATGAAAAACTGTTTTTT.

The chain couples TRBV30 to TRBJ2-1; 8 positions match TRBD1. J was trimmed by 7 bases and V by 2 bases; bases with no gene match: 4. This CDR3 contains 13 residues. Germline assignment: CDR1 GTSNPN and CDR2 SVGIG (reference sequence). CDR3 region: CAWSSTGANEQFF. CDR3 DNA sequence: TGTGCCTGGAGTTCGACAGGGGCAAATGAGCAGTTCTTC.

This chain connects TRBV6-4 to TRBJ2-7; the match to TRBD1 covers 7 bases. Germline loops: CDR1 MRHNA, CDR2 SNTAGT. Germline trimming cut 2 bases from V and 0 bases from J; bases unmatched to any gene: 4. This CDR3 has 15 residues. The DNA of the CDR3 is TGTGCCAGCAGTGACGCCACAGGGGCCTCCTACGAGCAGTACTTC. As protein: CASSDATGASYEQYF.

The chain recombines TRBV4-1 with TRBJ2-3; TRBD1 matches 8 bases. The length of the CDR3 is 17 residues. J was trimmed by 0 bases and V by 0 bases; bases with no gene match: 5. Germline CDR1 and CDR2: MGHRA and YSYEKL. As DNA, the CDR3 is TGCGCCAGCAGCCAAGAAGAAGGGACAGGCAGCACAGATACGCAGTATTTT. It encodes CASSQEEGTGSTDTQYF.

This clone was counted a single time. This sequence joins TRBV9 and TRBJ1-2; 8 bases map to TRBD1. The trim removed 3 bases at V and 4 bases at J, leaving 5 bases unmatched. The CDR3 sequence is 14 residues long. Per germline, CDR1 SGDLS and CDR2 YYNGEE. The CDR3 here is CASSAGGLSYGYTF. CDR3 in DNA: TGTGCCAGCAGCGCAGGGGGCTTGAGCTATGGCTACACCTTC.

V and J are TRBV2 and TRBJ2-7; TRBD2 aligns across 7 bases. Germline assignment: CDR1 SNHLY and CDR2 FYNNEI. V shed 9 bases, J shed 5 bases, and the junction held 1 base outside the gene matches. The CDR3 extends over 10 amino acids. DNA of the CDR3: TGTGCCAGGGGGGGGAACGAGCAGTACTTC. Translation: CARGGNEQYF. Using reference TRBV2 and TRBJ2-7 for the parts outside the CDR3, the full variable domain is EPEVTQTPSHQVTQMGQEVILRCVPISNHLYFYWYRQILGQKVEFLVSFYNNEISEKSEIFDDQFSVERPDGSNFTLKIRSTKLEDSAMYFCARGGNEQYFGPGTRLTVT.

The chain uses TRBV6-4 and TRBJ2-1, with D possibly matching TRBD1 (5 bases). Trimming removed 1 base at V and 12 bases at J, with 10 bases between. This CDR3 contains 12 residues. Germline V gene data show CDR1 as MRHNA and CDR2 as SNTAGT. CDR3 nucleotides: TGTGCCAGCAGTGACTGGCAGGGATCGCAGTTCTTC. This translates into CASSDWQGSQFF.

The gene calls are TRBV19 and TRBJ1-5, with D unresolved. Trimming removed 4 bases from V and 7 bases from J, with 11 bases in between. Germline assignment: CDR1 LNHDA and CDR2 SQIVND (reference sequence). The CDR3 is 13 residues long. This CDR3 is CASSKTSGQPQHF. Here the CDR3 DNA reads TGTGCCAGTAGTAAGACAAGTGGGCAGCCCCAGCATTTT.

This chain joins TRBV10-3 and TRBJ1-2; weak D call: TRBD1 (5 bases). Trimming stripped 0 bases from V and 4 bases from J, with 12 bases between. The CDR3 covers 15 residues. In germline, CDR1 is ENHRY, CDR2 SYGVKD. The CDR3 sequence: CAISESGDAGYGYTF. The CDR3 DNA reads TGTGCCATCAGTGAGTCGGGGGACGCGGGCTATGGCTACACCTTC.

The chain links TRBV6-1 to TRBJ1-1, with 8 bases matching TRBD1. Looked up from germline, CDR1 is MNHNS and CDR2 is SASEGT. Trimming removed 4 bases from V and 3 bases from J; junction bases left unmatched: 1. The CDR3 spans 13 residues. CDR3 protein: CASSAGGYTEAFF. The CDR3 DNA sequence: TGTGCCAGCAGTGCAGGGGGCTACACTGAAGCTTTCTTT.

DNA of the CDR3: TGTGCCAGCAGCCTTGGACAGAATCTTAGGAATGGCTACACCTTC. Translation: CASSLGQNLRNGYTF. The chain links TRBV27 to TRBJ1-2; perhaps TRBD1 as D (6 bases). Trimming removed 6 bases from V and 6 bases from J, with 20 bases in between. Germline V CDR1 and CDR2: MNHEY, SMNVEV (reference sequence). CDR3 length: 15 amino acids.

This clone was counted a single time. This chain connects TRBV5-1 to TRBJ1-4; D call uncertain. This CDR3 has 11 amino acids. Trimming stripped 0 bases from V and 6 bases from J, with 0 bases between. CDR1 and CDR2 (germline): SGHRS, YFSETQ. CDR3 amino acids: CASSLDEKLFF. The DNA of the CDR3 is TGCGCCAGCAGCTTGGATGAAAAACTGTTTTTT.

The CDR3 nucleotides read TGTGCCAGCAGCCTTGAGGGGGGAGACGAGCAGTACTTC. This gives the protein CASSLEGGDEQYF. The rearrangement links TRBV9 to TRBJ2-7; D may be TRBD1 or TRBD2 (6 bases each). The CDR3 totals 13 residues. With 4 bases removed from V and 5 bases from J, the gap between germline ends came to 13 bases. CDR1 is SGDLS and CDR2 is YYNGEE in the germline V gene.

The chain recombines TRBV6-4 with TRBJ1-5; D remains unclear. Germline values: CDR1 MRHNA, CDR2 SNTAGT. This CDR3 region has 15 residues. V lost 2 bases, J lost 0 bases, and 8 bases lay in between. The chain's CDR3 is CASSDTAHSNQPQHF. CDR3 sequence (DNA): TGTGCCAGCAGTGACACCGCTCATAGCAATCAGCCCCAGCATTTT.

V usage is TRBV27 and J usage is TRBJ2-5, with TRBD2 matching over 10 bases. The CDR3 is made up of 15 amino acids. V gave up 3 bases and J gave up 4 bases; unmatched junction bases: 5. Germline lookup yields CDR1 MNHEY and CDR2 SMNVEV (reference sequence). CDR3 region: CASSLNSGGPETQYF. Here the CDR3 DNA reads TGTGCCAGCAGTTTGAATAGCGGGGGGCCAGAGACCCAGTACTTC.

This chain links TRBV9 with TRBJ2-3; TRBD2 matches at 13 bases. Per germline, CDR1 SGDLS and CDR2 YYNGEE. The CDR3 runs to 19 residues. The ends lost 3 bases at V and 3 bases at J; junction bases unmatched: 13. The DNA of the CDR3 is TGTGCCAGCAGCGCGACCGAACTAGCGGGGGGGCCAGTTACAGATACGCAGTATTTT. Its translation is CASSATELAGGPVTDTQYF.

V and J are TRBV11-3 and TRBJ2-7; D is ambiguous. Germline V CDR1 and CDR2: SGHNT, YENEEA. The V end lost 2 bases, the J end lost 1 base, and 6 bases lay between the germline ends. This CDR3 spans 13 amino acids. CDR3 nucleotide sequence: TGTGCCAGCAGCTTAAGTGGTTCCTACGAGCAGTACTTC. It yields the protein CASSLSGSYEQYF.

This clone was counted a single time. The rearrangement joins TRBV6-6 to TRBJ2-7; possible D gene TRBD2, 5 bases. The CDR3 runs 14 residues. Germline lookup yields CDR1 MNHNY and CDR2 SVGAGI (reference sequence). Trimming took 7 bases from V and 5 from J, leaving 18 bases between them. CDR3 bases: TGTGCCAGCACTGGGTATGGTTTTAGCGACGAGCAGTACTTC. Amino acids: CASTGYGFSDEQYF.

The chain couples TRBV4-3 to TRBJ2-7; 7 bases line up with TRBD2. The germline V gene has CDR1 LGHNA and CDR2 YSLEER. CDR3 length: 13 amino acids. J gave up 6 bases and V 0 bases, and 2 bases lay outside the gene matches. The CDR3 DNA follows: TGCGCCAGCAGCCAAGATGGGAGGGGCGAGCAGTACTTC. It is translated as CASSQDGRGEQYF.

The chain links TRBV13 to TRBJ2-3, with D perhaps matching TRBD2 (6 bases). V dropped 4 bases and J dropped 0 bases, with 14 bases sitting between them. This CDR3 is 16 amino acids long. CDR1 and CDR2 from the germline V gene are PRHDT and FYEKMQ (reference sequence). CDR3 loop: CASSSPTSSSTDTQYF. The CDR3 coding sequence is TGTGCCAGCAGCTCCCCAACTAGCAGTAGCACAGATACGCAGTATTTT.

The CDR3, as DNA: TGTGCCAGCAGCATAGTCTCTGGGGCCAACGTCCTGACTTTC. Translation: CASSIVSGANVLTF. This chain uses TRBV9 with TRBJ2-6, with no clear D. V was clipped by 4 bases and J by 0 bases, with 5 bases between them. The CDR3 spans 14 residues. Germline V gives CDR1 SGDLS, CDR2 YYNGEE. Full variable domain (missing parts from reference TRBV9 and TRBJ2-6): DSGVTQTPKHLITATGQRVTLRCSPRSGDLSVYWYQQSLDQGLQFLIQYYNGEERAKGNILERFSAQQFPDLHSELNLSSLELGDSALYFCASSIVSGANVLTFGAGSRLTVL.

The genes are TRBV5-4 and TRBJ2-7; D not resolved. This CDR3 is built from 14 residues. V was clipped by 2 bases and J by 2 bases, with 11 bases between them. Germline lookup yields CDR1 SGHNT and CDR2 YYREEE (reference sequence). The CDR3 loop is CASSFITEAYEQYF. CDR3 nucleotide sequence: TGTGCCAGCAGCTTTATAACGGAAGCCTACGAGCAGTACTTC.

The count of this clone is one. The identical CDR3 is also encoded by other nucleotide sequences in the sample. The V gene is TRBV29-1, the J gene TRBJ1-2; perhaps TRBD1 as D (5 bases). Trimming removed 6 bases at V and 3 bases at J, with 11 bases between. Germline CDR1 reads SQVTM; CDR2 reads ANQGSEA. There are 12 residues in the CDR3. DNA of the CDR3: TGCAGCGTCAGAGGGGCAGACTATGGCTACACCTTC. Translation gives CSVRGADYGYTF.

The CDR3 region has the DNA TGTGCCAGCAGCGTAGAGAGCCTAGCGGGGGGGCTTGAGCAGTTCTTC. Amino acids: CASSVESLAGGLEQFF. The J gene is TRBJ2-1, the V gene TRBV9; 12 bases agree with TRBD2. The CDR3 loop spans 16 amino acids. CDR1 and CDR2 (germline): SGDLS, YYNGEE. Trimming took 0 bases from V and 9 from J; bases not matched to a gene: 7.

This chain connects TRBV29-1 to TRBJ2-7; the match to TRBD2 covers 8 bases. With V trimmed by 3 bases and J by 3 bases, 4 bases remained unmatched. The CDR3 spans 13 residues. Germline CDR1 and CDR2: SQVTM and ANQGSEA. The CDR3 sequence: CSVDGGEGYEQYF. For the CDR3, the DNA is TGCAGCGTTGACGGGGGGGAGGGCTACGAGCAGTACTTC.

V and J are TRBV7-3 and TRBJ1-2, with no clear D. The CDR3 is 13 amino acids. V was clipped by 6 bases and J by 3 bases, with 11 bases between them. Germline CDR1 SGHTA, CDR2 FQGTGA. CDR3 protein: CASSMVGDYGYTF. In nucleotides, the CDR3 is TGTGCCAGCAGTATGGTTGGTGACTATGGCTACACCTTC.

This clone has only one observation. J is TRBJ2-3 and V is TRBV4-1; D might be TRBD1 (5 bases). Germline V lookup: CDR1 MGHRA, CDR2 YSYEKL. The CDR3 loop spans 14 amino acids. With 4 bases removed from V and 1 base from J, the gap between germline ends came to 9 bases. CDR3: CASSPQGGTDTQYF. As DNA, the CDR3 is TGCGCCAGCAGCCCCCAAGGGGGCACAGATACGCAGTATTTT.